This TCR beta chain was captured by sequencing in a study of blood T cell repertoires in COVID-19. Study overall: COVID-19 samples from acute and convalescent phases originated in the United States, Italy and Spain.

Assay: immunoSEQ multiplex PCR; the TCRdb copy retains only in-frame clones and omits some. The data contain roughly 200,000 clones, around four fifths of them seen just once; the ten biggest clones take up roughly 20%. The sequence was collected from a woman of 80 years or more with active or convalescent COVID-19. Sequencing was carried out using peripheral blood.

CDR3 sequence reads: CASSDSGAGHNEQFF. CDR3 bases: TGTGCCAGCAGCGACAGCGGGGCCGGCCACAATGAGCAGTTCTTC. The chain has TRBV11-3 and TRBJ2-1; TRBD2 matches 7 bases. There are 15 residues in the CDR3. CDR1 is SGHNT and CDR2 is YENEEA in the germline V gene. V trimming: 5 bases; J trimming: 5 bases; junction bases outside the gene matches: 9.